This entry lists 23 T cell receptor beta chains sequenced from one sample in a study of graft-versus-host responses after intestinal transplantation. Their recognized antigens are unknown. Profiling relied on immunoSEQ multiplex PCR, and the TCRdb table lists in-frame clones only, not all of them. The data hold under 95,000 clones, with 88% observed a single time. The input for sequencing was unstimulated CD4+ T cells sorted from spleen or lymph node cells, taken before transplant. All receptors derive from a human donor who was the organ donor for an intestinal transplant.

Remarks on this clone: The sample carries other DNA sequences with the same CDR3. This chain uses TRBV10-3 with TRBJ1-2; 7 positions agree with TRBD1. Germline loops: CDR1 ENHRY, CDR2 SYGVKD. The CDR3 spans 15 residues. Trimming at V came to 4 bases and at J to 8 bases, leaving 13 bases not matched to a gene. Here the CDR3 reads CAISGSGRGVEGYTF. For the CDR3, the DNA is TGTGCCATCAGTGGCTCCGGCAGGGGGGTGGAGGGCTACACCTTC.

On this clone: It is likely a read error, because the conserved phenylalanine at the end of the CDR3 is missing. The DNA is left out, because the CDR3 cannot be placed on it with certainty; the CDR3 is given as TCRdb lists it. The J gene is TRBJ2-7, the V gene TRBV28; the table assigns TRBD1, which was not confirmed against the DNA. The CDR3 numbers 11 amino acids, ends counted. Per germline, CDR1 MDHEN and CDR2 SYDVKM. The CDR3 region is CASSVGRALVL.

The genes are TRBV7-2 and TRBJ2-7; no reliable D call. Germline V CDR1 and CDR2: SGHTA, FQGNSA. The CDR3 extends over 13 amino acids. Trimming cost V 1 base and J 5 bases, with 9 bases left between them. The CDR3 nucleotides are TGTGCCAGCAGCTTAGGACTCCCGAACGAGCAGTACTTC. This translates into CASSLGLPNEQYF.

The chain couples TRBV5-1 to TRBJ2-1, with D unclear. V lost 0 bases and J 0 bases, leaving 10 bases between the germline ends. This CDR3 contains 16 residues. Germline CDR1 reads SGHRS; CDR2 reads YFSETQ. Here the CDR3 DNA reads TGCGCCAGCAGCTTGGCCCCGCCGAGCTCCTACAATGAGCAGTTCTTC. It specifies CASSLAPPSSYNEQFF.

CDR3 DNA sequence: TGTGCCAGCAGTTCACTAGCGGGTCGTGGGAGCACAGATACGCAGTATTTT. Its protein is CASSSLAGRGSTDTQYF. V and J are TRBV27 and TRBJ2-3, with 9 bases lining up with TRBD2. V was clipped by 4 bases and J by 0 bases; unmatched bases: 8. The CDR3 has 17 amino acids. The V gene's germline CDR1 is MNHEY and CDR2 SMNVEV (reference sequence).

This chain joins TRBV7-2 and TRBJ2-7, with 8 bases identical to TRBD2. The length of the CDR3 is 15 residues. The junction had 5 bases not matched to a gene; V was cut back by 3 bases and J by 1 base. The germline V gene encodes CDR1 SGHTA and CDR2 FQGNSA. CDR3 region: CASSFSSGSSYEQYF. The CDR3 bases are TGTGCCAGCAGCTTTTCCAGCGGGAGTTCCTACGAGCAGTACTTC.

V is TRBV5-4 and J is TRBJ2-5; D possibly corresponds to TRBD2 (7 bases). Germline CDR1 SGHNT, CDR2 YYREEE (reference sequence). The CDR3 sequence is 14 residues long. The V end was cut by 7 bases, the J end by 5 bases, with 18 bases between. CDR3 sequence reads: CASGINGGRETQYF. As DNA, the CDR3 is TGTGCCAGCGGGATCAACGGGGGGCGGGAGACCCAGTACTTC.

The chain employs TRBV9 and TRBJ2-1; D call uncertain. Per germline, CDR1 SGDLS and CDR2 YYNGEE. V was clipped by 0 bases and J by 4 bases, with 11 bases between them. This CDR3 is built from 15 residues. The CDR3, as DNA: TGTGCCAGCAGCGTAGCGATGAGCCGTTACAATGAGCAGTTCTTC. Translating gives CASSVAMSRYNEQFF.

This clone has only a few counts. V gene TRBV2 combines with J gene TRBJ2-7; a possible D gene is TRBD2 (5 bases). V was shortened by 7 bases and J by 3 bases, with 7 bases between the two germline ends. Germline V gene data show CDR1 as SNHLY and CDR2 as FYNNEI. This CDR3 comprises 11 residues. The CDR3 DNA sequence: TGTGCCAGCACGACTAACTACGAGCAGTACTTC. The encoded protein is CASTTNYEQYF. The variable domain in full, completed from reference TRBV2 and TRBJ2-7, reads EPEVTQTPSHQVTQMGQEVILRCVPISNHLYFYWYRQILGQKVEFLVSFYNNEISEKSEIFDDQFSVERPDGSNFTLKIRSTKLEDSAMYFCASTTNYEQYFGPGTRLTVT.

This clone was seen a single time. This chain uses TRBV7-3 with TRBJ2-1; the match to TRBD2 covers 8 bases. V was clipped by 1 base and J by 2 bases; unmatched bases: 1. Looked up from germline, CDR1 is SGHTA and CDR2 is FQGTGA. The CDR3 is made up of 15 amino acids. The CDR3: CASSLIGGAYNEQFF. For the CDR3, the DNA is TGTGCCAGCAGCTTAATCGGGGGGGCCTACAATGAGCAGTTCTTC.

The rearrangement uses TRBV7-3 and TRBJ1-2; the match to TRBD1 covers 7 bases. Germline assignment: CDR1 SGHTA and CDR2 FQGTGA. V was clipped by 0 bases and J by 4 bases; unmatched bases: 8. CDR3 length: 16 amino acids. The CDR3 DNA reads TGTGCCAGCAGCTTAACGACGGACAGGTTTGGCTATGGCTACACCTTC. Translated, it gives CASSLTTDRFGYGYTF.

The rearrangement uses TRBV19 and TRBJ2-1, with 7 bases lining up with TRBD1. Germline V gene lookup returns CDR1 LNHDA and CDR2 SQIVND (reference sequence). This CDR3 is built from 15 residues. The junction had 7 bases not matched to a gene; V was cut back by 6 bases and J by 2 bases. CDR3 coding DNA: TGTGCCAGTAGCCTAAAGGGGGCCCCCTACAATGAGCAGTTCTTC. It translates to CASSLKGAPYNEQFF.

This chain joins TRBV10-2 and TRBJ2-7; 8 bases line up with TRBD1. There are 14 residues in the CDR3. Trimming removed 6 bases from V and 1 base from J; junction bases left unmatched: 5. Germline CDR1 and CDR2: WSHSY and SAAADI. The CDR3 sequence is CASRAGQGSYEQYF. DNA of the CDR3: TGCGCCAGCAGGGCTGGACAGGGTTCCTACGAGCAGTACTTC.

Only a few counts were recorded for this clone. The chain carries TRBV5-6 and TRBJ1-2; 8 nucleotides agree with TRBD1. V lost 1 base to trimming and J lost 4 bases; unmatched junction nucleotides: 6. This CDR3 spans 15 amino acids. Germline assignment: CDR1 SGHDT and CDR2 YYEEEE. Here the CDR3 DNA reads TGTGCCAGCAGCTTGAGGGGGACAGGTTTCTATGGCTACACCTTC. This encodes CASSLRGTGFYGYTF.

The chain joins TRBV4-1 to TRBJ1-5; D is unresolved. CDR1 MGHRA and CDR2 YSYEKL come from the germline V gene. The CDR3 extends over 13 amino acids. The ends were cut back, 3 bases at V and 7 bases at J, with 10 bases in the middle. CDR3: CASSQASRQPQHF. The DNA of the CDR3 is TGCGCCAGCAGCCAGGCGAGCAGGCAGCCCCAGCATTTT.

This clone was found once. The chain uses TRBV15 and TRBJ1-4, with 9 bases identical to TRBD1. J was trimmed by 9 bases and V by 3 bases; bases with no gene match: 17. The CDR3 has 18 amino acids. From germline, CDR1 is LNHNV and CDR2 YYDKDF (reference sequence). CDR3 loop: CATSSYGTGPFEGQKLFF. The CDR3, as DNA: TGTGCCACCAGCAGTTATGGGACAGGGCCCTTCGAAGGGCAAAAACTGTTTTTT.

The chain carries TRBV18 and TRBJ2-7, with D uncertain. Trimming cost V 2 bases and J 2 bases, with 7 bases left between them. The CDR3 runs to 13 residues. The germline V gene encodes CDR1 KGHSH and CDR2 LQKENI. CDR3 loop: CASSPSVPYEQYF. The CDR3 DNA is TGTGCCAGCTCACCATCGGTCCCCTACGAGCAGTACTTC.

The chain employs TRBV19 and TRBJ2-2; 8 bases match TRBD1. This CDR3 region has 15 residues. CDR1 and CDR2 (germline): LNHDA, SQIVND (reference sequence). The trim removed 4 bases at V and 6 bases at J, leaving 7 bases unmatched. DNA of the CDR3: TGTGCCAGTAGTACAACAGGGGGTCTGGCCGGGGAGCTGTTTTTT. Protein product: CASSTTGGLAGELFF.

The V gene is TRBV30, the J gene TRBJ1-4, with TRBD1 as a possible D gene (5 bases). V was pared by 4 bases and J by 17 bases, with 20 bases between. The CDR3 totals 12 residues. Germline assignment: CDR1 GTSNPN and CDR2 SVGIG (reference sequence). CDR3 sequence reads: CAWMASGARIFF. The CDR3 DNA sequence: TGTGCCTGGATGGCGAGCGGGGCCCGTATTTTTTTT.

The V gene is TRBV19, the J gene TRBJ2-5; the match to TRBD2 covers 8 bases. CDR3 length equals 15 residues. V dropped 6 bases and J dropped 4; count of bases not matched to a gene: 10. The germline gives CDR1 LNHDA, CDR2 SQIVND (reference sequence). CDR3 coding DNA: TGTGCCAGTAGCCGTTCGGGAGGGGTTGGAGAGACCCAGTACTTC. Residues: CASSRSGGVGETQYF. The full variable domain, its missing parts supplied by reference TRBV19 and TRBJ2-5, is DGGITQSPKYLFRKEGQNVTLSCEQNLNHDAMYWYRQDPGQGLRLIYYSQIVNDFQKGDIAEGYSVSREKKESFPLTVTSAQKNPTAFYLCASSRSGGVGETQYFGPGTRLLVL.

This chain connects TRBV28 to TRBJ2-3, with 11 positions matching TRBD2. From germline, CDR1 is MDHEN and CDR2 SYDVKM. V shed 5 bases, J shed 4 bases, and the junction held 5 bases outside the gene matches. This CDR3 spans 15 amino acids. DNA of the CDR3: TGTGCCAGCAGTGTAGCGGGAGGGTTGGCAGATACGCAGTATTTT. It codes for CASSVAGGLADTQYF.

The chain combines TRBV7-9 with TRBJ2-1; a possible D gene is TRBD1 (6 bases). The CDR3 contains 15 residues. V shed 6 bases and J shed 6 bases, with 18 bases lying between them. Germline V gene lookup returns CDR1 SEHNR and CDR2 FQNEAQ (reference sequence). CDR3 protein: CASSSGHFILNEQFF. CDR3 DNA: TGTGCCAGCAGTTCGGGACATTTTATCCTCAATGAGCAGTTCTTC.

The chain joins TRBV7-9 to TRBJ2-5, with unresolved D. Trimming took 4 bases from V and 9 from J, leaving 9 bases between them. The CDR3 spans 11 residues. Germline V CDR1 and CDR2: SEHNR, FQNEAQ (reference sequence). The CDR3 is CASSSARAQYF. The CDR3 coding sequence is TGTGCCAGCAGCTCTGCCCGGGCCCAGTACTTC.